The clone carrying this T cell receptor (beta chain) was counted many times. Its specificity is not known. This record belongs to a study of T-cell reconstitution after alpha-beta-depleted transplantation in children. During its preparation, the TCRbeta library received unique molecular identifiers. TCRdb used MiXCR to reprocess the PCR reads, holding one entry per CDR3 protein. Of around 110,000 distinct CDR3 sequences in the sample, 10% were seen once. V shed 4 bases and J 4 bases; nucleotides not matched to a gene: 13. CDR3 length equals 16 residues. Overall study findings and caveats: Approximately two months post-transplant, alpha-beta T cells reportedly originated from several hundred expanded graft clones.

The chain joins TRBV12-3 or TRBV12-4 to TRBJ2-7; 7 positions agree with TRBD1. This receptor was obtained from a boy between 2 and 10 years old with acute lymphoblastic leukemia, due to receive a stem cell transplant. Sequenced here: PBMCs, sampled before TCRalphabeta/CD19-depleted stem cell transplant. CDR3 in amino acids: CASSSQDRLGRYEQYF. CDR3 bases: TGTGCCAGCAGTTCTCAGGACAGGCTGGGTCGGTACGAGCAGTACTTC.